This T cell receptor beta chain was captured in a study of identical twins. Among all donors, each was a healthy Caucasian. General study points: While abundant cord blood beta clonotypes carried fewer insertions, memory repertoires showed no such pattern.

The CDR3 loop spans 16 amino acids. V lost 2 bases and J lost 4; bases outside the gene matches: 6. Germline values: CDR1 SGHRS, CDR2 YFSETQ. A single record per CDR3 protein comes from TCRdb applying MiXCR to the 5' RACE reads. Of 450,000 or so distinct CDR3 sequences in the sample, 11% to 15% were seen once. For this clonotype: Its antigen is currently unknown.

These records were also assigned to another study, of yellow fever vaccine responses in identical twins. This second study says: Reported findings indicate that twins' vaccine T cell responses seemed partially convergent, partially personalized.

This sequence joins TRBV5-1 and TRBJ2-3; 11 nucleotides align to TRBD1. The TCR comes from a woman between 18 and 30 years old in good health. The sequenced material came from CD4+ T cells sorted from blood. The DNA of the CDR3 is TGCGCCAGCAGCTTTCGGACAGGGGGCGCCGCAGATACGCAGTATTTT. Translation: CASSFRTGGAADTQYF.